This paragraph reports one T cell receptor beta chain. This specimen belongs to a study of cytomegalovirus exposure and HLA in healthy donors. The protocol was immunoSEQ multiplex PCR, while the TCRdb copy is restricted to in-frame clones and leaves out a portion. The data hold 280,000 or so clones, with over 75% observed a single time. Germline loops: CDR1 MDHEN, CDR2 SYDVKM. The CDR3 consists of 12 residues. Trimming stripped 1 base from V and 11 bases from J, with 11 bases between. The sample taken for sequencing was PBMCs. This TCR was sampled from a young woman in good health and CMV-seronegative. The chain has TRBV28 and TRBJ1-1; D might be TRBD1 (5 bases). CDR3 DNA: TGTGCCAGCAGTTTATTGGCAGGGCCCGCTTTCTTT. Protein: CASSLLAGPAFF. Looking up the rest from reference TRBV28 and TRBJ1-1 gives the full variable domain: DVKVTQSSRYLVKRTGEKVFLECVQDMDHENMFWYRQDPGLGLRLIYFSYDVKMKEKGDIPEGYSVSREKKERFSLILESASTNQTSMYLCASSLLAGPAFFGQGTRLTVV.